The rows below give T cell receptor beta chains drawn from one sample of a study of cytomegalovirus exposure and HLA in healthy donors. Produced via immunoSEQ multiplex PCR; TCRdb's table is partial and in-frame only. The sample lists 130,000 to 150,000 clones, 84% seen once, with 1.4% in the top ten. Sequencing used PBMCs. The receptor source for this set is a woman aged 30 to 39 in good health and CMV-seronegative. Each CDR3 is given with its conserved first and last residue. The D gene is left open where the match is weak. For some rows the clone size is stated as once, few or many, or as a class when expanded; others skip it.

cdr3_length	clone_size	v_call	j_call	d_call	cdr3_nt	cdr3_aa
12	-	TRBV28	TRBJ2-7	-	TGTGCCAGCAGCCCAGGGTTAGGAGAGCAGTACTTC	CASSPGLGEQYF
16	once	TRBV25-1	TRBJ2-1	TRBD1	TGTGCCAGCAGTGCGACCGGGACAGCAACCTACAATGAGCAGTTCTTC	CASSATGTATYNEQFF
17	-	TRBV5-1	TRBJ2-7	-	TGCGCCAGCTCCCGGGGGGCCGGCGGACCGGGGCTGTACGAGCAGTACTTC	CASSRGAGGPGLYEQYF
14	-	TRBV27	TRBJ2-5	TRBD1	TGTGCCAGCAGTGTGACAGGGGGCTCGGAGACCCAGTACTTC	CASSVTGGSETQYF
12	-	TRBV5-1	TRBJ1-2	-	TGCGCCAGCAGCTTGGTTCAGGGCTTCACTACCTTC	CASSLVQGFTTF
17	-	TRBV7-3	TRBJ2-2	TRBD2	TGTGCCAGCAGCTTAGGACTAGCGGGGGGACCCACCGGGGAGCTGTTTTTT	CASSLGLAGGPTGELFF
14	once	TRBV2	TRBJ2-2	TRBD2	TGTGCCAGCTGGGACGGACTAGCGGCCGGGGAGCTGTTTTTT	CASWDGLAAGELFF
15	-	TRBV4-2	TRBJ1-2	TRBD1	TGTGCCAGCAGCCAAGAGGGGACAGGGGAGAATGGCTACACCTTC	CASSQEGTGENGYTF
15	-	TRBV6-6	TRBJ2-7	-	TGTGCCAGCAGTCTAGACGCAGGGGCCTCCTACGAGCAGTACTTC	CASSLDAGASYEQYF
16	-	TRBV7-2	TRBJ1-5	TRBD1	TGTGCCAGCAGCACCCAGGGACAGGGGAGCAATCAGCCCCAGCATTTT	CASSTQGQGSNQPQHF
16	once	TRBV2	TRBJ2-6	TRBD1	TGTGCCAGCAGTGGGGACAGGAACTCTGGGGCCAACGTCCTGACTTTC	CASSGDRNSGANVLTF
15	-	TRBV29-1	TRBJ2-1	TRBD1	TGCAGTGCCCCAGTGGGGACAGGAAACTACAATGAGCAGTTCTTC	CSAPVGTGNYNEQFF
14	once	TRBV18	TRBJ2-7	TRBD1	TGTGCCAGCTCACCCGACAGGGGGAGCTACGAGCAGTACTTC	CASSPDRGSYEQYF
15	-	TRBV6-1	TRBJ1-5	-	TGTGCCAGCAGTGGCCTCGGGAGAAGCAATCAGCCCCAGCATTTT	CASSGLGRSNQPQHF
18	-	TRBV15	TRBJ2-3	TRBD2	TGTGCCACCAGCAGAGATCGGCCCGGGACTACCAGCACAGATACGCAGTATTTT	CATSRDRPGTTSTDTQYF
16	-	TRBV19	TRBJ2-1	TRBD1	TGTGCCAGTAGTATATTGGCGACAGGGGGAGGAGATGAGCAGTTCTTC	CASSILATGGGDEQFF
13	-	TRBV29-1	TRBJ1-5	-	TGCAGCGTTTCTGGCGGGAGCAATCAGCCCCAGCATTTT	CSVSGGSNQPQHF
15	few	TRBV23-1	TRBJ1-2	-	TGCGCCAGCAGTCAACGGGGGTCGAGGGACTATGGCTACACCTTC	CASSQRGSRDYGYTF
15	-	TRBV2	TRBJ2-2	-	TGTGCCAGCGGGTACAGGGCGTTGGGCACCGGGGAGCTGTTTTTT	CASGYRALGTGELFF
15	-	TRBV9	TRBJ2-5	TRBD2	TGTGCCAGCAGCCTCGGGACTAGCGGCGGAGAGACCCAGTACTTC	CASSLGTSGGETQYF
14	-	TRBV5-1	TRBJ1-2	TRBD1	TGCGCCAGCAGCCTACAGGGGGCGGACTATGGCTACACCTTC	CASSLQGADYGYTF
17	-	TRBV5-4	TRBJ2-3	-	TGTGCCAGCAGCTTAAGGTCGGGGGGCCGAGGCACAGATACGCAGTATTTT	CASSLRSGGRGTDTQYF
15	-	TRBV18	TRBJ1-2	TRBD1	TGTGCCAGCTCATCCGGGACAGGGTATGAACATGGCTACACCTTC	CASSSGTGYEHGYTF
14	-	TRBV5-1	TRBJ1-1	-	TGCGCCAGCAGCTTGGAAGGACAGAACACTGAAGCTTTCTTT	CASSLEGQNTEAFF
14	-	TRBV10-1	TRBJ2-7	-	TGCGCCAGCGGCGGGGTAGGGGAAAGCGACGAGCAGTACTTC	CASGGVGESDEQYF
13	-	TRBV30	TRBJ2-3	TRBD2	TGTGCCTGGACTTCTAGCGGGGGGAATACGCAGTATTTT	CAWTSSGGNTQYF
17	-	TRBV27	TRBJ1-6	-	TGTGCCAGCAGTCCCTTTCACTTTCCGCAACCCAATTCACCCCTCCACTTT	CASSPFHFPQPNSPLHF
15	-	TRBV18	TRBJ2-3	TRBD2	TGTGCCAGCTCAACCGGGGGGGTTAACACAGATACGCAGTATTTT	CASSTGGVNTDTQYF
14	few	TRBV5-6	TRBJ1-1	-	TGTGCCAGCAGCTTTCGGGAGATGAACACTGAAGCTTTCTTT	CASSFREMNTEAFF
15	-	TRBV7-9	TRBJ2-5	TRBD2	TGTGCCAGCAGCCGGGGACTAGCGGGGGAAGAGACCCAGTACTTC	CASSRGLAGEETQYF
13	-	TRBV10-3	TRBJ2-1	-	TGTGCCATCAGTTCCCTGGCCTTCGATGAGCAGTTCTTC	CAISSLAFDEQFF
13	-	TRBV19	TRBJ1-3	-	TGTGCCAGTAGAAGGGGCTCTGGAAACACCATATATTTT	CASRRGSGNTIYF
16	-	TRBV21-1	TRBJ2-7	-	TGTGCCAGCAGCAAAGGGTACGGACAGGGGGCCTGCGAGCAGTACTTC	CASSKGYGQGACEQYF
15	-	TRBV11-1	TRBJ2-2	TRBD2	TGTGCCAGCAGCCCTAGCGGGACGAACACCGGGGAGCTGTTTTTT	CASSPSGTNTGELFF
12	-	TRBV29-1	TRBJ2-3	-	TGCAGCGCCGGGACTAGCACAGATACGCAGTATTTT	CSAGTSTDTQYF
15	-	TRBV28	TRBJ2-5	-	TGTGCCAGCAGTTTATTGGATTGGAGCCTGGAGACCCAGTACTTC	CASSLLDWSLETQYF
15	-	TRBV30	TRBJ2-1	TRBD1	TGTGCCTGGAAACCCCGGGACAGGCCTTTCAATGAGCAGTTCTTC	CAWKPRDRPFNEQFF
14	-	TRBV10-3	TRBJ1-5	TRBD1	TGTGCCATCAGCGGGGGACAGGGCAATCAGCCCCAGCATTTT	CAISGGQGNQPQHF
16	-	TRBV7-2	TRBJ2-1	TRBD2	TGTGCCAGCAGCTTGGAGCCTAGCGGGGGGTACAATGAGCAGTTCTTC	CASSLEPSGGYNEQFF
14	-	TRBV5-4	TRBJ1-2	TRBD1	TGTGCCAGCAGCTTGGTGACAGGGGGCTATGGCTACACCTTC	CASSLVTGGYGYTF
13	-	TRBV7-9	TRBJ2-2	-	TGTGCCAGCAGCTTAGCCGGCACCGGGGAGCTGTTTTTT	CASSLAGTGELFF
12	once	TRBV5-1	TRBJ1-1	TRBD1	TGCGCCAGCTCAGGGGGAGACACTGAAGCTTTCTTT	CASSGGDTEAFF
16	once	TRBV28	TRBJ2-7	TRBD1	TGTGCCAGCAGTTTTGGCCCCCGGGACAGGGACTACGAGCAGTACTTC	CASSFGPRDRDYEQYF
16	-	TRBV4-2	TRBJ2-7	-	TGTGCCAGCAGCCAAGTTGGGGGGGGGCCCTCCAACGAGCAGTACTTC	CASSQVGGGPSNEQYF
14	-	TRBV5-6	TRBJ1-1	-	TGTGCCAGCAGCTTGGTTATGAGAACCACTGAAGCTTTCTTT	CASSLVMRTTEAFF
17	few	TRBV19	TRBJ1-5	TRBD1	TGTGCCAGTAGTGTCACACGAGGGGGCTGGAGCAATCAGCCCCAGCATTTT	CASSVTRGGWSNQPQHF
15	-	TRBV29-1	TRBJ2-3	-	TGCAGCGTTGAAGATTGGCAGGGTGGGCCAGATACGCAGTATTTT	CSVEDWQGGPDTQYF
16	-	TRBV5-4	TRBJ2-3	TRBD2	TGTGCCAGCAGCTGGAGGGTAGCGGGGGGGCCAGATACGCAGTATTTT	CASSWRVAGGPDTQYF
16	-	TRBV27	TRBJ2-3	TRBD2	TGTGCCAGCAGTCGCCCCCTGGCGGGGAGGGCAGATACGCAGTATTTT	CASSRPLAGRADTQYF
16	-	TRBV6-6	TRBJ2-7	TRBD1	TGTGCCAGCACCTACCCCGGACAGGGGAGCTCCTACGAGCAGTACTTC	CASTYPGQGSSYEQYF
15	-	TRBV18	TRBJ2-3	-	TGTGCCAGCTCCCGCCAACCCCGGAGCACAGATACGCAGTATTTT	CASSRQPRSTDTQYF
17	-	TRBV5-1	TRBJ2-2	-	TGCGCCAGCAGCTTGGTAGGACTACCCCTCGGCACCGGGGAGCTGTTTTTT	CASSLVGLPLGTGELFF
13	-	TRBV2	TRBJ2-7	TRBD2	TGTGCCAGCAGCCTCGGGGGGGACTACGAGCAGTACTTC	CASSLGGDYEQYF
15	-	TRBV7-8	TRBJ2-1	-	TGTGCCAGCAGCTTAGCGGAGGGGGCGTACAATGAGCAGTTCTTC	CASSLAEGAYNEQFF
14	-	TRBV7-8	TRBJ2-5	-	TGTGCCAGCAGCTTAGCCCCGGACCAAGAGACCCAGTACTTC	CASSLAPDQETQYF
15	-	TRBV19	TRBJ1-5	TRBD1	TGTGCCAGTAGTATAGGACAGGGGATCAATCAGCCCCAGCATTTT	CASSIGQGINQPQHF
16	-	TRBV6-5	TRBJ1-5	-	TGTGCCAGCAGTTACTCGTGGGGGGACAGCAATCAGCCCCAGCATTTT	CASSYSWGDSNQPQHF
11	many	TRBV6-5	TRBJ1-1	-	TGTGCCAGTGAGATGAACACTGAAGCTTTCTTT	CASEMNTEAFF
14	-	TRBV5-1	TRBJ1-1	-	TGCGCCAGCAGCTGGAAAGGGGAGAACACTGAAGCTTTCTTT	CASSWKGENTEAFF